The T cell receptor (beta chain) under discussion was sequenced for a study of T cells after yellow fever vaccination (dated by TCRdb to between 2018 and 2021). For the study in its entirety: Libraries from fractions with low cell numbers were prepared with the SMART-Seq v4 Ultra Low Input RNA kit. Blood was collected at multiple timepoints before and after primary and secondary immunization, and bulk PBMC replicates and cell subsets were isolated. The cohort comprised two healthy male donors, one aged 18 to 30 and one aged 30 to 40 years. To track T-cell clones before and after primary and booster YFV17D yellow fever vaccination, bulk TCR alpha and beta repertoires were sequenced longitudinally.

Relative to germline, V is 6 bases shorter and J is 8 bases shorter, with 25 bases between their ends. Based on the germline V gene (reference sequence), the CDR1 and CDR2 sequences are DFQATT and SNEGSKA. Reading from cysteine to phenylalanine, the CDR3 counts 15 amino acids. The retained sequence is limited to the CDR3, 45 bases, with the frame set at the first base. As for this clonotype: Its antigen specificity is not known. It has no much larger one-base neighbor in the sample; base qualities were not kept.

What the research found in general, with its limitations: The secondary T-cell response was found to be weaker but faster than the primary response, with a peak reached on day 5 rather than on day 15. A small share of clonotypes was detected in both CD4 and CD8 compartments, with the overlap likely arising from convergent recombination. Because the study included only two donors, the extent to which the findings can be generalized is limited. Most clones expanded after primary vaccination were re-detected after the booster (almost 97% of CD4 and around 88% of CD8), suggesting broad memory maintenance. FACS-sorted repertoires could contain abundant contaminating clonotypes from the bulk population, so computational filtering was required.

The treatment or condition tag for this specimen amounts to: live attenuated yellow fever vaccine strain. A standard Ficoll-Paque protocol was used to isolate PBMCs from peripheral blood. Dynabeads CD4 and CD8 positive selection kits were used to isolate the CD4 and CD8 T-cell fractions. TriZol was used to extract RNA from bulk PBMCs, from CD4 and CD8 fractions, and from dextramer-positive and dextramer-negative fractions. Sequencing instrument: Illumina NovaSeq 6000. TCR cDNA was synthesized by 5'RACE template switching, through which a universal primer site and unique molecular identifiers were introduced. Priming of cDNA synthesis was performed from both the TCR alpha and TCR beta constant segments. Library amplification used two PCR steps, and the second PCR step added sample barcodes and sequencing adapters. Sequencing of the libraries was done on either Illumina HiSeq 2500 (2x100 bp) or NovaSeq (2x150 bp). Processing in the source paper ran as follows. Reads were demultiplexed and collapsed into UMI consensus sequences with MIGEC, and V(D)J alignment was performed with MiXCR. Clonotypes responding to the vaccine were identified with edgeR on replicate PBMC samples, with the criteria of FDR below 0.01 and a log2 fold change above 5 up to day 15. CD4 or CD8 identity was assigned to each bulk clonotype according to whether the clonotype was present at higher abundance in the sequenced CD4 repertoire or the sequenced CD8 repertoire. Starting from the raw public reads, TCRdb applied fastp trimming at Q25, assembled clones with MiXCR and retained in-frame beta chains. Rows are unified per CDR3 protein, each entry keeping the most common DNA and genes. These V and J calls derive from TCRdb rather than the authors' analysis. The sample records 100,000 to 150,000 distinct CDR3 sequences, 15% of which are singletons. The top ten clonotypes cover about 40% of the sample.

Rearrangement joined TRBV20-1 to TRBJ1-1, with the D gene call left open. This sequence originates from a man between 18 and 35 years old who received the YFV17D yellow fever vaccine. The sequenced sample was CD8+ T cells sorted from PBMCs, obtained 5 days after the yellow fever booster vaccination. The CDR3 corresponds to CSADSLDGPAGEAFF. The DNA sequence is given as TGCAGTGCGGACTCTCTGGACGGGCCGGCGGGGGAAGCTTTCTTT.